The 4 T cell receptor beta chains listed next were all sequenced from one sample in a study of blood T cell repertoires in COVID-19 (dated by TCRdb to the early 2020s). The method behind the library was the immunoSEQ multiplex PCR assay. Imported from immuneACCESS, the table was reduced by TCRdb to in-frame sequences with V and J called. These copies leave out some clones; in studies compared against another copy, an unresolved V gene accounts for under half, and the cause of the remainder is not known. A total of about 100,000 clones appear in this sample, 90% to 95% of them only once. The ten top clones hold over 2% of the sample. Sequenced input: peripheral blood. Receptor source: a man aged 45 to 65 with active COVID-19.

In this sample, this clone turned up once. The gene calls are TRBV7-2 and TRBJ2-5, with 7 bases identical to TRBD2. This CDR3 region has 17 residues. J lost 5 bases, V lost 2 bases, and 14 bases had no gene match. Germline CDR1 SGHTA, CDR2 FQGNSA. CDR3 in amino acids: CASSLRGVLAAWETQYF. The DNA of the CDR3 is TGTGCCAGCAGCTTACGCGGTGTTCTAGCGGCGTGGGAGACCCAGTACTTC.

J is TRBJ1-1 and V is TRBV24-1; D possibly corresponds to TRBD1 (6 bases). Trimming cost V 3 bases and J 0 bases, with 16 bases left between them. The CDR3 has 17 residues. Germline CDR1 is KGHDR and CDR2 is SFDVKD. CDR3 in DNA: TGTGCCACCAGTGATGAAGCCGGGACAACCATGAACACTGAAGCTTTCTTT. Translated, it gives CATSDEAGTTMNTEAFF.

V usage is TRBV24-1 and J usage is TRBJ2-1; TRBD1 aligns across 7 bases. Germline CDR1 reads KGHDR; CDR2 reads SFDVKD. With V trimmed by 3 bases and J by 1 base, 11 bases remained unmatched. The CDR3 has 18 amino acids. The CDR3, as DNA: TGTGCCACCAGTGATCAAACAGGGGCCCGCGGGTCCTACAATGAGCAGTTCTTC. As protein: CATSDQTGARGSYNEQFF.

V is TRBV6-1 and J is TRBJ2-4; D is perhaps TRBD2 (6 bases). Germline V gene sequence: CDR1 MNHNS, CDR2 SASEGT. Deletions cut 2 bases from V and 7 bases from J, with 12 bases between. This CDR3 region has 14 residues. CDR3 residues: CASSELGGKNIQYF. CDR3 bases: TGTGCCAGCAGTGAATTGGGGGGTAAGAACATTCAGTACTTC.